The sequence of this T cell receptor (beta chain) was determined in a study of shared clonotypes between healthy human individuals. Study overall: Aged between 18 and 49, the donors were a couple of women and a few men. Every donor yielded three CD4 naive, three CD4 memory, two CD8 naive and one CD8 memory plate.

The repertoire was sequenced with immunoSEQ multiplex PCR; TCRdb's copy has only in-frame clones and lacks some. The sample carries approximately 1,500,000 clones, roughly 96% recorded once. The length of the CDR3 is 14 residues. Germline lookup yields CDR1 LGHNT and CDR2 FRNRAP. The V and J ends lost 7 bases and 1 base respectively, with 13 bases between them. The sequence was obtained from a man aged 25-45 years in good health. V and J are TRBV12-5 and TRBJ1-1; no firm D call. Input material: naive CD4+ T cells sorted from blood. Documented subset: CD45RA+ positively selected. CDR3 region: CASDNDTRNTEAFF. CDR3 DNA sequence: TGTGCTAGTGACAATGACACCAGGAACACTGAAGCTTTCTTT.